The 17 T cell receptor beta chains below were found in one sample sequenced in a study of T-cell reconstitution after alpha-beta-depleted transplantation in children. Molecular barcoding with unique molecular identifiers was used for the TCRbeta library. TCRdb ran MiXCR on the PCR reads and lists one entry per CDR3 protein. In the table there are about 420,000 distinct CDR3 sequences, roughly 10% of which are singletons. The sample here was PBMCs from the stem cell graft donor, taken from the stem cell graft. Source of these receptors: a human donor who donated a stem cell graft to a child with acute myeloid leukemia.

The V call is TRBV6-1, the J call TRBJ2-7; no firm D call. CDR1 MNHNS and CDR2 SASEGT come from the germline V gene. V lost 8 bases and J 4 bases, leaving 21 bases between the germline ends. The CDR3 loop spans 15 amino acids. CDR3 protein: CASRPVESLRYEQYF. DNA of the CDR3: TGTGCCAGCCGCCCCGTTGAGTCGCTACGTTACGAGCAGTACTTC.

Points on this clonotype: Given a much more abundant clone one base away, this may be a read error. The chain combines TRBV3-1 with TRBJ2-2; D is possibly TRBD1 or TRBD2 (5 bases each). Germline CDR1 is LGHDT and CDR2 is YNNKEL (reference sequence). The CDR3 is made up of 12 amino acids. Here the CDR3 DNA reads TGTGCCAGCAGCCAAGAACACGGGGACCTGTTTTTT. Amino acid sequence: CASSQEHGDLFF. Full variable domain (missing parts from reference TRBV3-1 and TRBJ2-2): DTAVSQTPKYLVTQMGNDKSIKCEQNLGHDTMYWYKQDSKKFLKIMFSYNNKELIINETVPNRFSPKSPDKAHLNLHINSLELGDSAVYFCASSQEHGDLFFGEGSRLTVL.

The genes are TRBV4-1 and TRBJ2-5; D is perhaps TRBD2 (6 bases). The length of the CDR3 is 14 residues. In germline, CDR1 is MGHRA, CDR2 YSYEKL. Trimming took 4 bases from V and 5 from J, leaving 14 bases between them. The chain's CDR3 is CASSLRDSQETQYF. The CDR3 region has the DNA TGCGCCAGCAGCCTACGGGACTCCCAGGAGACCCAGTACTTC.

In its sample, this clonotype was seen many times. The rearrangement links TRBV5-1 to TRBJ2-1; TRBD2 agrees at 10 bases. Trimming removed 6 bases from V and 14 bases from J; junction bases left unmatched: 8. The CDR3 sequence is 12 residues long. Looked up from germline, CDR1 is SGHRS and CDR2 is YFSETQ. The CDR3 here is CASTSGGAVEFF. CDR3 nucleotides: TGCGCCAGCACGAGCGGGGGGGCGGTGGAGTTCTTC.

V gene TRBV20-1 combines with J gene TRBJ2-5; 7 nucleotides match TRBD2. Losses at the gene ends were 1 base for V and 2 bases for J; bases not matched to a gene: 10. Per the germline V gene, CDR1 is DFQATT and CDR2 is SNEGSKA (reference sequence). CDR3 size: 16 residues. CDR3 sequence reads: CSARVGAGEPQETQYF. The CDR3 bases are TGCAGTGCTAGAGTAGGGGCGGGGGAGCCGCAAGAGACCCAGTACTTC.

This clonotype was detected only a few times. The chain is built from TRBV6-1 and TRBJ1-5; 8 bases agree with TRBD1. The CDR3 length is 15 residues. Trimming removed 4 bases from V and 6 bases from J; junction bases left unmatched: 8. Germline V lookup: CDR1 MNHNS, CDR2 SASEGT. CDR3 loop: CASSAPGQGGQPQHF. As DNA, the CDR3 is TGTGCCAGCAGTGCGCCTGGACAGGGCGGTCAGCCCCAGCATTTT.

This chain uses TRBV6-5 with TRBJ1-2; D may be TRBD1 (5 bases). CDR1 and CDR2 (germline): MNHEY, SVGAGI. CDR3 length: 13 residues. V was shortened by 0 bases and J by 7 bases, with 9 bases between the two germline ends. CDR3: CASSYSQGFGYTF. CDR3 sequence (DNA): TGTGCCAGCAGTTACTCTCAGGGCTTTGGCTACACCTTC.

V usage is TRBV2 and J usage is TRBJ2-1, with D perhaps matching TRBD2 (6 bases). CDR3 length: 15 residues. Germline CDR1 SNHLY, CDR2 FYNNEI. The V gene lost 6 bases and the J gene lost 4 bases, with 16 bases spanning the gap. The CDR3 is CASRAGRRTYNEQFF. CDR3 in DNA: TGTGCCAGCAGGGCGGGACGCCGGACTTACAATGAGCAGTTCTTC.

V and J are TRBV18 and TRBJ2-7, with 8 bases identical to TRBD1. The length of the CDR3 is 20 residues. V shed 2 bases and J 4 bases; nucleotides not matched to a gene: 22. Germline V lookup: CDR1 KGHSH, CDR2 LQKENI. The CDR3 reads CASSPKRETGDPPRAYEQYF. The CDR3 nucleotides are TGTGCCAGCTCACCAAAAAGGGAGACAGGGGACCCCCCTCGGGCTTACGAGCAGTACTTC.

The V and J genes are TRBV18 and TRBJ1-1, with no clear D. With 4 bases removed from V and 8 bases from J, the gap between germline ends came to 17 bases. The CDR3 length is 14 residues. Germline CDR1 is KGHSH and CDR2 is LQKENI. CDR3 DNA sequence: TGTGCCAGCTCACTGGGAACAAACGCGGCCGAAGCTTTCTTT. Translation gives CASSLGTNAAEAFF.

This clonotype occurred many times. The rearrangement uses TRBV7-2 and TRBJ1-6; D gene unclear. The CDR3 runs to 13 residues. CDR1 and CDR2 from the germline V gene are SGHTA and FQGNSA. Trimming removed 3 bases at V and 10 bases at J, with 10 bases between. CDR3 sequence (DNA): TGTGCCAGCAGCTTCAGTGGTAACTCACCCCTCCACTTT. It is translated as CASSFSGNSPLHF.

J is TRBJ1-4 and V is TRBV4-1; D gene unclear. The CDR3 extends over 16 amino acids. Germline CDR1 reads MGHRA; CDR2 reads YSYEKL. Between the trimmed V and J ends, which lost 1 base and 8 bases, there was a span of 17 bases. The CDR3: CASSQGAGHTWEKLFF. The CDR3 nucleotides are TGCGCCAGCAGCCAAGGTGCCGGCCACACTTGGGAAAAACTGTTTTTT.

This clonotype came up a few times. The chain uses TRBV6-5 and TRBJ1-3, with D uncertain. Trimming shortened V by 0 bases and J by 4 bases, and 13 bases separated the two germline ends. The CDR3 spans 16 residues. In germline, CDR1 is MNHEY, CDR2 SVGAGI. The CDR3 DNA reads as TGTGCCAGCAGTTACTCGGCCGGCGGAACGGGAAACACCATATATTTT. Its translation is CASSYSAGGTGNTIYF.

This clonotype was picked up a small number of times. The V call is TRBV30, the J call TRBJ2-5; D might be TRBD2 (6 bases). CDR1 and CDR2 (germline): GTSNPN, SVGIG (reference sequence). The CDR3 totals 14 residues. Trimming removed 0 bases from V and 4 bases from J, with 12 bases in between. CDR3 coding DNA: TGTGCCTGGAGTGTATGGGGGGTCGGAGAGACCCAGTACTTC. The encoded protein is CAWSVWGVGETQYF. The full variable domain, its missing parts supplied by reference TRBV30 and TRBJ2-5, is SQTIHQWPATLVQPVGSPLSLECTVEGTSNPNLYWYRQAAGRGLQLLFYSVGIGQISSEVPQNLSASRPQDRQFILSSKKLLLSDSGFYLCAWSVWGVGETQYFGPGTRLLVL.

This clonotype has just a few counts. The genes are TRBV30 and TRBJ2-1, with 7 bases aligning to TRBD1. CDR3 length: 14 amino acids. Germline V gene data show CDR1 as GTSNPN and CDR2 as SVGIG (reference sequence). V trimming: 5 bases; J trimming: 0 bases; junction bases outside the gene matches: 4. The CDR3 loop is CAWSTGLSYNEQFF. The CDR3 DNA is TGTGCCTGGTCGACAGGGCTCTCCTACAATGAGCAGTTCTTC. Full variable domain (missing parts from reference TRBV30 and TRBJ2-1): SQTIHQWPATLVQPVGSPLSLECTVEGTSNPNLYWYRQAAGRGLQLLFYSVGIGQISSEVPQNLSASRPQDRQFILSSKKLLLSDSGFYLCAWSTGLSYNEQFFGPGTRLTVL.

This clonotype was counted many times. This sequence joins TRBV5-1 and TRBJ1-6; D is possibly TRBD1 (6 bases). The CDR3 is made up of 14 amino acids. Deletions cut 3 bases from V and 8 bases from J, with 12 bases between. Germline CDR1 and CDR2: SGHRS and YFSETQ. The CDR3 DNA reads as TGCGCCAGCAGCTACAGGGCCGGGGATTCACCCCTCCACTTT. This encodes CASSYRAGDSPLHF.

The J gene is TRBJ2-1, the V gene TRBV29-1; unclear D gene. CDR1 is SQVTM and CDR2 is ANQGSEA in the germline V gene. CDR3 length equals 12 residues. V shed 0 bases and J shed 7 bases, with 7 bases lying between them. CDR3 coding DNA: TGCAGCGTTGAAGATTGGGGTAATGAGCAGTTCTTC. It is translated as CSVEDWGNEQFF.